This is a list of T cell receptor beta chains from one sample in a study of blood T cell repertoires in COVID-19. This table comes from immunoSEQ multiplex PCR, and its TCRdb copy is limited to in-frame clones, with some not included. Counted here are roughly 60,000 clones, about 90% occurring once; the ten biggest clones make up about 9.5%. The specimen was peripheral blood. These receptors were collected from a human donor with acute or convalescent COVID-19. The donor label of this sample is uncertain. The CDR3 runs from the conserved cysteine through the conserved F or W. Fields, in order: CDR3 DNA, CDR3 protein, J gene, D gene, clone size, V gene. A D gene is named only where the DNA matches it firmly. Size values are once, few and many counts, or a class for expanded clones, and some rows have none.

CDR3nt: TGTGCCAGCAGTCCCTCCGCCTGGACAGGGAGGGGTGGCCGAGAGACCCAGTACTTC; CDR3aa: CASSPSAWTGRGGRETQYF; j_gene: TRBJ2-5; d_gene: -; abundance: -; v_gene: TRBV6-6
CDR3nt: TGTGCCAGTAGCAACCAAGCGGGCAAGAACTACGAGCAGTACTTC; CDR3aa: CASSNQAGKNYEQYF; j_gene: TRBJ2-7; d_gene: -; abundance: -; v_gene: TRBV19
CDR3nt: TGTGCCAGCAGTTACGGGAGGAACGGTAAAGAAAAACTGTTTTTT; CDR3aa: CASSYGRNGKEKLFF; j_gene: TRBJ1-4; d_gene: -; abundance: -; v_gene: TRBV6-5
CDR3nt: TGTGCCAGCAGTGAAGCGGGACTGGTATATGGCTACACCTTC; CDR3aa: CASSEAGLVYGYTF; j_gene: TRBJ1-2; d_gene: -; abundance: -; v_gene: TRBV2
CDR3nt: TGTGCCAGCAATAGACAGGGGGCGTACGAGCAGTACTTC; CDR3aa: CASNRQGAYEQYF; j_gene: TRBJ2-7; d_gene: TRBD1; abundance: -; v_gene: TRBV2
CDR3nt: TGTGCCAGCAGTTCCCCCAGCGGCTCTGGAAACACCATATATTTT; CDR3aa: CASSSPSGSGNTIYF; j_gene: TRBJ1-3; d_gene: -; abundance: -; v_gene: TRBV28
CDR3nt: TGTGCCAGCAGTAATGAACAGGGCTACGAGCAGTACTTC; CDR3aa: CASSNEQGYEQYF; j_gene: TRBJ2-7; d_gene: -; abundance: -; v_gene: TRBV2
CDR3nt: TGTGCCAGCAGCCAAGGTCGACAGGGGAGGCTGTTTTTT; CDR3aa: CASSQGRQGRLFF; j_gene: TRBJ2-2; d_gene: TRBD1; abundance: few; v_gene: TRBV3-1/TRBV3-2
CDR3nt: TGTGCCAGCAGTACCGACAGGGGAGACACCGGGGAGCTGTTTTTT; CDR3aa: CASSTDRGDTGELFF; j_gene: TRBJ2-2; d_gene: TRBD1; abundance: -; v_gene: TRBV4-2
CDR3nt: TGTGCCAGCAGCTTAGCGCAGATAAAACTGTTTTTT; CDR3aa: CASSLAQIKLFF; j_gene: TRBJ1-4; d_gene: -; abundance: -; v_gene: TRBV13
CDR3nt: TGTGCCAGCAGCCCCGGACAGCCTGAAGCTTTCTTT; CDR3aa: CASSPGQPEAFF; j_gene: TRBJ1-1; d_gene: -; abundance: once; v_gene: TRBV3-1/TRBV3-2
CDR3nt: TGTGCCAGCAGCTTAGCTGAGGGGGCGTTTGGCTACACCTTC; CDR3aa: CASSLAEGAFGYTF; j_gene: TRBJ1-2; d_gene: TRBD1; abundance: -; v_gene: TRBV7-8
CDR3nt: TGTGCCAGCAGCTTAGGTCTGGGGCGAGGATCACCCCTCCACTTT; CDR3aa: CASSLGLGRGSPLHF; j_gene: TRBJ1-6; d_gene: -; abundance: -; v_gene: TRBV11-2
CDR3nt: TGTGCCAGCAGCTTAGCTAGATGGGAGGGCACCGGGGAGCTGTTTTTT; CDR3aa: CASSLARWEGTGELFF; j_gene: TRBJ2-2; d_gene: TRBD2; abundance: medium-sized; v_gene: TRBV11-2
CDR3nt: TGTGCCAGCAGCCAATACATAGAAGCTTTCTTT; CDR3aa: CASSQYIEAFF; j_gene: TRBJ1-1; d_gene: -; abundance: -; v_gene: TRBV16
CDR3nt: TGTGCCATCAGCCCAATTAGGGGGCTGGACTACAATGAGCAGTTCTTC; CDR3aa: CAISPIRGLDYNEQFF; j_gene: TRBJ2-1; d_gene: TRBD1; abundance: medium-sized; v_gene: TRBV10-3
CDR3nt: TGTGCCAGCAGCGTACAGGGAAGCACTGAAGCTTTCTTT; CDR3aa: CASSVQGSTEAFF; j_gene: TRBJ1-1; d_gene: -; abundance: -; v_gene: TRBV9
CDR3nt: TGTGCCAGCAGCGTACCTCGCCAGCGGGAGGGCACAGATACGCAGTATTTT; CDR3aa: CASSVPRQREGTDTQYF; j_gene: TRBJ2-3; d_gene: TRBD2; abundance: -; v_gene: TRBV9
CDR3nt: TGCGCCAGCAGCTTCCAAGCCCGCACAGATACGCAGTATTTT; CDR3aa: CASSFQARTDTQYF; j_gene: TRBJ2-3; d_gene: -; abundance: -; v_gene: TRBV5-1
CDR3nt: TGTGCCAGCAGCCCGCCCAGGTCACCCCTCCACTTT; CDR3aa: CASSPPRSPLHF; j_gene: TRBJ1-6; d_gene: -; abundance: -; v_gene: TRBV7-8
CDR3nt: TGCGCCAGCAGTGAGTCGACAGGGGGCTGGGCCGGGGAGCTGTTTTTT; CDR3aa: CASSESTGGWAGELFF; j_gene: TRBJ2-2; d_gene: TRBD1; abundance: -; v_gene: TRBV10-2
CDR3nt: TGTGCCAGCTCACCATATGGTAGGGGGCGCGACAATCAGCCCCAGCATTTT; CDR3aa: CASSPYGRGRDNQPQHF; j_gene: TRBJ1-5; d_gene: TRBD1; abundance: few; v_gene: TRBV18
CDR3nt: TGCAGCGCCGCCGGACTAGCGGGAGTGTCCTACGAGCAGTACTTC; CDR3aa: CSAAGLAGVSYEQYF; j_gene: TRBJ2-7; d_gene: TRBD2; abundance: -; v_gene: TRBV29-1
CDR3nt: TGTGCCAGCAGTTTAGCACAGCGGGGGGGCCGGGTTGAGCAGTTCTTC; CDR3aa: CASSLAQRGGRVEQFF; j_gene: TRBJ2-1; d_gene: TRBD2; abundance: -; v_gene: TRBV28
CDR3nt: TGCGCCAGCAGTCTAGGACTAGCGGGCGGCTCCAGCACAGATACGCAGTATTTT; CDR3aa: CASSLGLAGGSSTDTQYF; j_gene: TRBJ2-3; d_gene: TRBD2; abundance: -; v_gene: TRBV23-1
CDR3nt: TGTGCCTCGAAGCGGTCTAGCGACAACAATGAGCAGTTCTTC; CDR3aa: CASKRSSDNNEQFF; j_gene: TRBJ2-1; d_gene: -; abundance: -; v_gene: TRBV10-3
CDR3nt: TGTGCCAGCAGCTTAGGACAGGGGGCTTCGGGCTCCTATAATTCACCCCTCCACTTT; CDR3aa: CASSLGQGASGSYNSPLHF; j_gene: TRBJ1-6; d_gene: TRBD1; abundance: -; v_gene: TRBV5-4
CDR3nt: TGTGCCAGCAGCCAGACAGGGGATGGCTACACCTTC; CDR3aa: CASSQTGDGYTF; j_gene: TRBJ1-2; d_gene: TRBD1; abundance: -; v_gene: TRBV11-3
CDR3nt: TGTGCCAGCAGCCAAGCGGCGGGAGGGACGGAGACCCAGTACTTC; CDR3aa: CASSQAAGGTETQYF; j_gene: TRBJ2-5; d_gene: TRBD2; abundance: once; v_gene: TRBV3-1/TRBV3-2
CDR3nt: TGTGCCAGCAGCAAGAGATTAGGGGGATACCAAGAGACCCAGTACTTC; CDR3aa: CASSKRLGGYQETQYF; j_gene: TRBJ2-5; d_gene: -; abundance: -; v_gene: TRBV5-4
CDR3nt: TGTGCCTGTAGGGGACAGGGGGCCGGGGAGCTGTTTTTT; CDR3aa: CACRGQGAGELFF; j_gene: TRBJ2-2; d_gene: TRBD1; abundance: -; v_gene: TRBV30
CDR3nt: TGCGCCAGCATCCCCGGGACAGGGGGATTTGGCGAGCAGTTCTTC; CDR3aa: CASIPGTGGFGEQFF; j_gene: TRBJ2-1; d_gene: TRBD1; abundance: -; v_gene: TRBV23-1
CDR3nt: TGTGCCAGCAGGGACAGGGGGAACACTGAAGCTTTCTTT; CDR3aa: CASRDRGNTEAFF; j_gene: TRBJ1-1; d_gene: TRBD1; abundance: -; v_gene: TRBV6-6
CDR3nt: TGCGCCAGCAGCAAGACAGGGGTTAGCCAAGAGACCCAGTACTTC; CDR3aa: CASSKTGVSQETQYF; j_gene: TRBJ2-5; d_gene: TRBD1; abundance: -; v_gene: TRBV5-1
CDR3nt: TGTGCCATCAGTGAAAGGGGTGTAGATCAGCCCCAGCATTTT; CDR3aa: CAISERGVDQPQHF; j_gene: TRBJ1-5; d_gene: -; abundance: -; v_gene: TRBV10-3
CDR3nt: TGCGCCAGCAGTTCGGACAGGTTGAGGGCCGGGGAGCTGTTTTTT; CDR3aa: CASSSDRLRAGELFF; j_gene: TRBJ2-2; d_gene: TRBD1; abundance: few; v_gene: TRBV5-1